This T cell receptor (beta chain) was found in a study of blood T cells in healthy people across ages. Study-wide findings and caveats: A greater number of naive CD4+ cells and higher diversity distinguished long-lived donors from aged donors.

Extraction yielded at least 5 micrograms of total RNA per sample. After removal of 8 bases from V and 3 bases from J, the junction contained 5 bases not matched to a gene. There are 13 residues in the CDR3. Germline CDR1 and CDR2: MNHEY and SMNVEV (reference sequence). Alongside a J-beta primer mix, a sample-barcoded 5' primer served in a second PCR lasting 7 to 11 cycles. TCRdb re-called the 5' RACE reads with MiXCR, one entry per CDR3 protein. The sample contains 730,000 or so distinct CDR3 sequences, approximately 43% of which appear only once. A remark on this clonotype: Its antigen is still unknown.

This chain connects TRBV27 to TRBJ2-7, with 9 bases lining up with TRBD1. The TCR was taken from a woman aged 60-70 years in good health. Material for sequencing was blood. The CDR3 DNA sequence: TGTGCCAGCCGGGACAGGGCCCTCTACGAGCAGTACTTC. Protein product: CASRDRALYEQYF.